The present entry profiles one T cell receptor beta chain with its context. V was trimmed by 10 bases and J by 2 bases, leaving 13 bases between them. Looked up from germline, CDR1 is MDHEN and CDR2 is SYDVKM. The CDR3 length is 13 residues. Clones were sequenced by immunoSEQ multiplex PCR, and TCRdb holds only the in-frame ones, with some missing. The sample carries hundreds of thousands of clones, more than 70% recorded once. This sample was taken from a study of shared clonotypes between healthy human individuals. Looking at the study overall: Donors were a couple of women and a few men aged 18 to 49.

Approximately 90 million PBMCs went into genomic DNA for unsorted samples. This TCR was sampled from a woman aged 40 to 50 in good health. Some clones in this sample may be carry-over from other donors' samples. The V and J genes are TRBV28 and TRBJ2-3; tentative D call: TRBD1 (6 bases). The sequenced sample was PBMCs. The CDR3 spells CATQGQNTDTQYF. CDR3 DNA sequence: TGTGCCACCCAAGGACAGAACACAGATACGCAGTATTTT. Variable domain in full (rest from reference TRBV28 and TRBJ2-3): DVKVTQSSRYLVKRTGEKVFLECVQDMDHENMFWYRQDPGLGLRLIYFSYDVKMKEKGDIPEGYSVSREKKERFSLILESASTNQTSMYLCATQGQNTDTQYFGPGTRLTVL.